Presented here are 5 T cell receptor beta chains from one specimen sequenced in a study of blood T cell repertoires in COVID-19. The assay was immunoSEQ multiplex PCR, and TCRdb's table has in-frame clones only and misses some. Of roughly 220,000 clones listed, roughly 76% are singletons. The sequencing sample was made of peripheral blood. These receptors were obtained from a woman older than 75 with COVID-19, enrolled during active disease.

The chain has TRBV6-2 or TRBV6-3 and TRBJ1-3; no clear D gene. Deletions cut 0 bases from V and 0 bases from J, with 12 bases between. The CDR3 covers 17 residues. Germline V lookup: CDR1 MNHEY, CDR2 SVGEGT. CDR3 region: CASSYSSVALSGNTIYF. DNA of the CDR3: TGTGCCAGCAGTTACTCCTCAGTAGCGCTCTCTGGAAACACCATATATTTT.

Comment on this clone: At one end, the junction sequence differs from germline, possibly due to a read error. The chain uses TRBV4-3 and TRBJ2-7; a possible D gene is TRBD2 (5 bases). CDR1 LGHNA and CDR2 YSLEER come from the germline V gene. This CDR3 spans 14 amino acids. CDR3 nucleotides: TGCGCCAGCAGCCAAGTATCCCGCAGCGGAGCTCTCTGGTTC. It specifies CASSQVSRSGALWF.

CDR3 coding DNA: TGTGCCAGTGCTCCGGGATATAGCAATCAGCCCCAGCATTTT. Translation gives CASAPGYSNQPQHF. The V and J genes are TRBV2 and TRBJ1-5, with unresolved D. In germline, CDR1 is SNHLY, CDR2 FYNNEI. This CDR3 is 14 amino acids long. The germline V and J ends were trimmed by 9 bases and 0 bases, with 12 bases remaining between them.

V gene TRBV2 combines with J gene TRBJ1-5; perhaps TRBD1 as D (5 bases). The CDR3 contains 14 residues. Germline V gives CDR1 SNHLY, CDR2 FYNNEI. Trimming left V 3 bases short and J 6 bases short, with 12 bases between. The DNA of the CDR3 is TGTGCCAGCAGTGATAGGGGTCGGGCTCAGCCCCAGCATTTT. Protein sequence: CASSDRGRAQPQHF.

The chain couples TRBV11-2 to TRBJ1-5, with D tentatively TRBD1 (5 bases). The CDR3 spans 15 residues. Germline CDR1 reads SGHAT; CDR2 reads FQNNGV. V lost 2 bases and J lost 5, with 13 bases in between. CDR3 sequence (DNA): TGTGCCAGCAGCTTAATGAAGGGGCTAGATCAGCCCCAGCATTTT. It codes for CASSLMKGLDQPQHF.